This TCR beta chain derives from a study of T cells in localized non-small cell lung cancer. TCRdb's copy holds only in-frame clones and misses some; the assay was immunoSEQ multiplex PCR. The table lists fewer than 40,000 clones, roughly 87% of them singletons. Between the trimmed V and J ends, which lost 3 bases and 5 bases, there was a span of 20 bases. CDR1 and CDR2 from the germline V gene are SGDLS and YYNGEE. The CDR3 totals 16 residues. The specimen comprised peripheral blood mononuclear cells, sampled before any cancer treatment. V is TRBV9 and J is TRBJ2-5, with D possibly matching TRBD2 (6 bases). The TCR sequence derives from a man aged 35 to 69 with stage III lung adenocarcinoma. This CDR3 reads CASSAGLAALGETQYF. In DNA, the CDR3 is TGTGCCAGCAGCGCAGGATTAGCGGCCTTGGGGGAGACCCAGTACTTC.